In its sample, the clone carrying this T cell receptor beta chain was seen many times. Its antigen is not identified. One end of the junction varies from germline; a read error may be responsible. This entry comes from a study of CD8 T cells in ankylosing spondylitis. Germline CDR1 is ENHRY and CDR2 is SYGVKD. This CDR3 is 17 amino acids long. TCR beta libraries were made by quantitative 5'-RACE with molecular barcodes. TCRdb processed the 5' RACE reads anew with MiXCR; each CDR3 protein has one entry. The sample lists 450,000 to 550,000 distinct CDR3 sequences, less than 6% occurring once. Study findings and constraints: Clones linked with disease were CD8+ and fairly uncommon in the peripheral blood. Reactive arthritis synovial fluid and blood previously showed some of these motif variants. Typical of ankylosing spondylitis blood, it appeared, was a TCR beta motif of under 10 highly homologous variants.

Input material: blood, either unsorted or a sorted T cell fraction (not recorded which). The chain uses TRBV10-3 and TRBJ1-4, with 8 bases lining up with TRBD1. The source is a male donor with ankylosing spondylitis. CDR3 DNA: TGTGCCATCAGTGAAGTGGGACAGGTCACAACTAGTGAAAAACTGTTTTTT. Translating it yields CAISEVGQVTTSEKLFF.